The clone carrying this T cell receptor (beta chain) was counted only a few times. TCRdb called the 5' RACE reads again in MiXCR, with one record for every CDR3 protein. This table has some 490,000 distinct CDR3 sequences, around a sixth appearing once. This sample is part of a study of T-cell memory formation after mild COVID-19. Germline-derived CDR1 and CDR2 are SGHRS and YFSETQ. This CDR3 region has 13 residues. V was trimmed by 4 bases and J by 5 bases, leaving 12 bases between them. This clonotype was obtained from an adult woman who had mild COVID-19 (a few samples of this study predate the infection). Cell type and time point are not known. Sequencing was carried out using PBMCs or a T cell subset sorted from them (not recorded which). The chain recombines TRBV5-1 with TRBJ2-5; the D is unclear. The DNA of the CDR3 is TGCGCCAGCAGCCTCCGTGATGGGGAGACCCAGTACTTC. Translating gives CASSLRDGETQYF.